The 14 T cell receptor beta chains below were found in one sample sequenced in a study of cytomegalovirus exposure and HLA in healthy donors. Researchers ran the PCR with 60 Vbeta and 13 Jbeta primers. Libraries were prepared by immunoSEQ multiplex PCR; TCRdb keeps only in-frame clonotypes and omits some of them. This sample carries around 180,000 clones, 85% of them seen once, and the ten largest clones take 1%. Sequenced sample: PBMCs. The receptors shown here come from a boy aged 2 to 10 in good health and CMV-seronegative.

A few counts support this clone. This chain connects TRBV11-2 to TRBJ1-3, with D possibly matching TRBD1 (5 bases). Germline CDR1 SGHAT, CDR2 FQNNGV. The CDR3 consists of 17 residues. V lost 2 bases and J 4 bases, leaving 18 bases between the germline ends. The CDR3, as DNA: TGTGCCAGCAGCTTAATGGTCCGCAGGGTATCCGGAAACACCATATATTTT. This translates into CASSLMVRRVSGNTIYF.

In the case of this clone: The germline gene is not matched at one end of the junction; a read error may be the cause. V and J are TRBV7-7 and TRBJ2-7; 9 positions agree with TRBD1. The CDR3 is made up of 13 amino acids. From germline, CDR1 is SSHAT and CDR2 FNYEAQ (reference sequence). This CDR3 is CASSWGQGYEQYF. CDR3 nucleotides: TGTGCTAGCAGCTGGGGACAGGGCTACGAGCAGTACTTC.

CDR3 sequence: CASSLTTSGGTGTQYF. In DNA, the CDR3 is TGCGCCAGCAGCTTGACGACTAGCGGGGGCACCGGTACGCAGTATTTT. The chain couples TRBV5-1 to TRBJ2-3, with 12 bases identical to TRBD2. This CDR3 comprises 16 residues. Looked up from germline, CDR1 is SGHRS and CDR2 is YFSETQ. V shed 1 base, J shed 8 bases, and the junction held 8 bases outside the gene matches.

The chain couples TRBV5-4 to TRBJ1-1, with 8 positions matching TRBD1. V was clipped by 0 bases and J by 0 bases; unmatched bases: 7. The length of the CDR3 is 17 residues. Germline assignment: CDR1 SGHNT and CDR2 YYREEE (reference sequence). The CDR3 region has the DNA TGTGCCAGCAGCTTGGGGCACAGGGGGGCGGTGAACACTGAAGCTTTCTTT. Translation: CASSLGHRGAVNTEAFF.

The chain is built from TRBV27 and TRBJ2-1, with D unclear. Looked up from germline, CDR1 is MNHEY and CDR2 is SMNVEV (reference sequence). The CDR3 length is 11 residues. Trimming took off 5 bases at V and 6 bases at J, with 5 bases between the two ends. This chain's CDR3 is CASSRVNEQFF. CDR3 bases: TGTGCCAGCAGTCGAGTCAATGAGCAGTTCTTC.

This clone was counted only a few times. The chain is built from TRBV29-1 and TRBJ1-4; 7 bases align to TRBD1. Unmatched junction bases numbered 7, after V lost 4 bases and J lost 2 bases. This CDR3 spans 15 amino acids. Germline CDR1 and CDR2: SQVTM and ANQGSEA. CDR3 sequence reads: CSVAPDRVTNEKLFF. The DNA for the CDR3 is TGCAGCGTTGCCCCCGACAGGGTTACTAATGAAAAACTGTTTTTT.

The chain joins TRBV10-3 to TRBJ1-2; TRBD1 aligns across 9 bases. Germline CDR1 and CDR2: ENHRY and SYGVKD. Trimming at V came to 10 bases and at J to 3 bases, leaving 9 bases not matched to a gene. The CDR3 runs 14 residues. This chain's CDR3 is CATGQGPMDYGYTF. CDR3 sequence (DNA): TGTGCCACCGGACAGGGGCCCATGGACTATGGCTACACCTTC.

The chain combines TRBV9 with TRBJ2-6, with D possibly matching TRBD1 (6 bases). V was cut by 0 bases and J by 5 bases, with 9 bases left in between. The germline gives CDR1 SGDLS, CDR2 YYNGEE. This CDR3 is built from 15 residues. This CDR3 reads CASSVEDSRANVLTF. CDR3 DNA: TGTGCCAGCAGCGTAGAGGACAGTCGGGCCAACGTCCTGACTTTC.

The gene calls are TRBV27 and TRBJ1-2; D gene uncertain. V lost 5 bases, J lost 4 bases, and 11 bases lay in between. Germline CDR1 reads MNHEY; CDR2 reads SMNVEV (reference sequence). This CDR3 is 13 amino acids long. As DNA, the CDR3 is TGTGCCAGCAGTAGAGGGAAAGGCTATGGCTACACCTTC. It is translated as CASSRGKGYGYTF.

A word on this clone: Additional DNA sequences in this sample encode the identical CDR3. This CDR3 reads CASSEAGSTDTQYF. The CDR3 DNA is TGTGCCAGCAGTGAGGCCGGGAGCACAGATACGCAGTATTTT. This chain joins TRBV6-4 and TRBJ2-3; unclear D gene. Germline V gene sequence: CDR1 MRHNA, CDR2 SNTAGT. The V end lost 3 bases, the J end lost 0 bases, and 7 bases lay between the germline ends. The CDR3 has 14 residues.

The gene calls are TRBV29-1 and TRBJ1-3; no firm D call. V gave up 7 bases and J gave up 0 bases, with 7 bases separating them. Germline CDR1 and CDR2: SQVTM and ANQGSEA. The CDR3 totals 12 residues. For the CDR3, the DNA is TGCAGCGCCCGAGCCTCTGGAAACACCATATATTTT. Translating it yields CSARASGNTIYF.

V usage is TRBV11-3 and J usage is TRBJ2-5; D is possibly TRBD2 (6 bases). The V and J ends lost 0 bases and 5 bases respectively, with 13 bases between them. This CDR3 is 15 amino acids long. The germline V gene encodes CDR1 SGHNT and CDR2 YENEEA. CDR3 region: CASSLDRGGAETQYF. For the CDR3, the DNA is TGTGCCAGCAGCTTAGATCGAGGAGGGGCCGAGACCCAGTACTTC. The full variable domain, with the rest looked up from reference TRBV11-3 and TRBJ2-5, is EAGVVQSPRYKIIEKKQPVAFWCNPISGHNTLYWYLQNLGQGPELLIRYENEEAVDDSQLPKDRFSAERLKGVDSTLKIQPAELGDSAVYLCASSLDRGGAETQYFGPGTRLLVL.

The rearrangement links TRBV5-4 to TRBJ2-5; D is uncertain. V lost 0 bases and J lost 1, with 10 bases in between. The CDR3 totals 15 residues. Looked up from germline, CDR1 is SGHNT and CDR2 is YYREEE (reference sequence). The CDR3 DNA sequence: TGTGCCAGCAGCTTGGGAGGCGGCGGCCAAGAGACCCAGTACTTC. This gives the protein CASSLGGGGQETQYF.

The rearrangement uses TRBV5-8 and TRBJ2-1; 12 bases agree with TRBD1. CDR3 length: 16 amino acids. Germline V CDR1 and CDR2: SGHTS, YDEGEE. V trimming: 4 bases; J trimming: 7 bases; junction bases outside the gene matches: 9. CDR3 DNA sequence: TGTGCCAGCAGCCCCACCGGGACAGGGGGCTTGAATGAGCAGTTCTTC. Translated: CASSPTGTGGLNEQFF.